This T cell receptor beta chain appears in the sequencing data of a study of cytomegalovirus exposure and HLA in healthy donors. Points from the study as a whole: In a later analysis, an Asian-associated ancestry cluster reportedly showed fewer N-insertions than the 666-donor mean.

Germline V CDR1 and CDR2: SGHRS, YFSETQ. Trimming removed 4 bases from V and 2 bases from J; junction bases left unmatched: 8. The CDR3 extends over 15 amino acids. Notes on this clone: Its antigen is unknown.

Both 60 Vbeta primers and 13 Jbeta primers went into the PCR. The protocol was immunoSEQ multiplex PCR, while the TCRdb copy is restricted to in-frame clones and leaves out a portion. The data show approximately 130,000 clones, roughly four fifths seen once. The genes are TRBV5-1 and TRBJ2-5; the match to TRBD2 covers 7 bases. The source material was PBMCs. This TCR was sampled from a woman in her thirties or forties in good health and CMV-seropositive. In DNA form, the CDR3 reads TGCGCCAGCAGCACTATGGGGCGGGGGCAAGAGACCCAGTACTTC. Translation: CASSTMGRGQETQYF.